This record covers a single T cell receptor beta chain. The read terminates 3 residues ahead of where the CDR3 ends, so the germline J gene completes it. Assay: immunoSEQ multiplex PCR; the TCRdb copy retains only in-frame clones and omits some. Seen in this sample are 19,000 or so clones; the ten most common clones hold 3.2%. All participants had a single incident cervical HPV16 infection, and prevalent HPV16 infections were excluded. The data stem from a study of T cells in women clearing cervical HPV infection. Study-wide background: Cases: HPV16-related CIN3 or worse on histology, a couple of invasive cancers.

With V trimmed by 7 bases and J by 8 bases, 9 bases remained unmatched. CDR1 and CDR2 (germline): LNHDA, SQIVND (reference sequence). The CDR3 has 15 amino acids. The material sequenced was blood buffy coat. J is TRBJ2-1 and V is TRBV19; TRBD2 agrees at 12 bases. This clonotype originated in a woman between 18 and 70 years old with a cervical HPV16 infection that either progressed to CIN3+ or cleared (not recorded which). This CDR3 reads CASTTGLAGKDEQFF. The covered CDR3 bases are TGTGCCAGTACCACTGGACTAGCGGGGAAGGATGAG.